Below, 17 T cell receptor beta chains from the same sample are listed, as sequenced in a study of T cell responses to AZD1222 COVID-19 vaccine. Clones were read by immunoSEQ multiplex PCR, and TCRdb kept only the in-frame ones, dropping some. Among over 85,000 clones, roughly 80% were seen once, and the ten largest hold more than 13%. The sample in question was peripheral blood, obtained 28 days after the second AZD1222 dose. These receptors were collected from an adult who received the AZD1222 COVID-19 vaccine.

A few counts support this clone. The chain recombines TRBV30 with TRBJ2-7; 8 bases fit TRBD1. After removal of 2 bases from V and 9 bases from J, the junction contained 12 bases not matched to a gene. CDR1 and CDR2 from the germline V gene are GTSNPN and SVGIG (reference sequence). The CDR3 is 14 residues long. DNA for the CDR3: TGTGCCTGGAGTTCAACAGGGGGATACGAGGTGCAGTACTTC. It yields the protein CAWSSTGGYEVQYF.

On this clone: Compared with germline, one end of the junction differs, possibly owing to a read error. The chain links TRBV28 to TRBJ1-5, with TRBD1 identical over 7 bases. The CDR3 runs 15 residues. CDR1 is MDHEN and CDR2 is SYDVKM in the germline V gene. CDR3 residues: CASNLWQGDNQPQHF. The DNA of the CDR3 is TGTGCCAGCAATTTATGGCAGGGGGACAATCAGCCCCAGCATTTT.

This clone appeared once. The chain has TRBV19 and TRBJ2-5, with TRBD1 as a possible D gene (5 bases). CDR3 size: 15 residues. From germline, CDR1 is LNHDA and CDR2 SQIVND (reference sequence). V was trimmed by 5 bases and J by 5 bases, leaving 18 bases between them. The CDR3 DNA sequence: TGTGCCAGTAGTCCCACCCCTATGGGGCGGGAGACCCAGTACTTC. Translating gives CASSPTPMGRETQYF.

The gene calls are TRBV18 and TRBJ1-1; 9 bases align to TRBD1. The CDR3 covers 16 residues. Germline trimming cut 6 bases from V and 6 bases from J; bases unmatched to any gene: 14. Germline CDR1 reads KGHSH; CDR2 reads LQKENI. The chain's CDR3 is CASSLATGTGSAEAFF. The CDR3 DNA follows: TGTGCCAGCTCGCTTGCCACCGGGACAGGGAGCGCTGAAGCTTTCTTT.

The chain employs TRBV6-5 and TRBJ1-6; tentative D call: TRBD1 (6 bases). The CDR3 length is 14 residues. The V end lost 6 bases, the J end lost 2 bases, and 8 bases lay between the germline ends. CDR1 and CDR2 (germline): MNHEY, SVGAGI. CDR3 sequence: CASRQGPYNSPLHF. As DNA, the CDR3 is TGTGCCAGCAGACAGGGTCCCTATAATTCACCCCTCCACTTT.

The genes are TRBV7-9 and TRBJ1-6; D is perhaps TRBD1 (6 bases). The CDR3 has 14 amino acids. From germline, CDR1 is SEHNR and CDR2 FQNEAQ (reference sequence). Trimming removed 1 base at V and 10 bases at J, with 11 bases between. The CDR3 DNA follows: TGTGCCAGCAGCTTAGTACAGGGCGGGTCACCCCTCCACTTT. Translated, it gives CASSLVQGGSPLHF.

This chain connects TRBV4-1 to TRBJ1-2; tentatively, D is TRBD1 (5 bases). Per the germline V gene, CDR1 is MGHRA and CDR2 is YSYEKL. The V end was cut by 4 bases, the J end by 3 bases, with 12 bases between. The CDR3 length is 14 residues. The CDR3: CASSPGGSYYGYTF. The CDR3 nucleotides are TGCGCCAGCAGCCCCGGGGGTTCGTACTATGGCTACACCTTC.

The gene calls are TRBV10-3 and TRBJ2-7, with 11 nucleotides matching TRBD2. V gave up 5 bases and J gave up 3 bases; unmatched junction bases: 3. The CDR3 contains 14 residues. CDR1 is ENHRY, CDR2 SYGVKD, per germline. CDR3 residues: CAISFLAGGYEQYF. CDR3 sequence (DNA): TGTGCCATCAGTTTTCTAGCGGGGGGCTACGAGCAGTACTTC.

The V and J genes are TRBV19 and TRBJ1-6; D is undetermined. This CDR3 region has 15 residues. The germline V and J ends were trimmed by 0 bases and 8 bases, with 11 bases remaining between them. The germline V gene has CDR1 LNHDA and CDR2 SQIVND (reference sequence). CDR3 sequence (DNA): TGTGCCAGTAGTATAGAGAAGGCGCGCTATTCACCCCTCCACTTT. As protein: CASSIEKARYSPLHF.

This chain uses TRBV6-5 with TRBJ1-5; possibly TRBD1 for D (5 bases). The V end lost 4 bases, the J end lost 1 base, and 11 bases lay between the germline ends. Germline loops: CDR1 MNHEY, CDR2 SVGAGI. The CDR3 covers 15 residues. CDR3 amino acids: CASSWTTASNQPQHF. The CDR3 DNA is TGTGCCAGCAGTTGGACAACCGCCAGCAATCAGCCCCAGCATTTT.

This rearrangement joins TRBV19 to TRBJ2-6; D unresolved. Germline V lookup: CDR1 LNHDA, CDR2 SQIVND (reference sequence). This CDR3 has 14 residues. V lost 8 bases and J lost 2, with 10 bases in between. The CDR3 loop is CASHFQAGANVLTF. The DNA of the CDR3 is TGTGCCAGTCATTTCCAGGCTGGGGCCAACGTCCTGACTTTC. Based on the CDR3 plus reference TRBV19 and TRBJ2-6, the full variable domain is DGGITQSPKYLFRKEGQNVTLSCEQNLNHDAMYWYRQDPGQGLRLIYYSQIVNDFQKGDIAEGYSVSREKKESFPLTVTSAQKNPTAFYLCASHFQAGANVLTFGAGSRLTVL.

The chain links TRBV7-2 to TRBJ1-3; maybe TRBD1 (6 bases). This CDR3 region has 14 residues. The germline CDR1 and CDR2 sequences are SGHTA and FQGNSA. V was pared by 1 base and J by 7 bases, with 11 bases between. As DNA, the CDR3 is TGTGCCAGCAGCTTAGAATCGGGGGCGAACACCATATATTTT. Protein: CASSLESGANTIYF.

The chain recombines TRBV6-5 with TRBJ1-4, with 7 bases matching TRBD1. Germline CDR1 is MNHEY and CDR2 is SVGAGI. J was trimmed by 2 bases and V by 5 bases; bases with no gene match: 2. This CDR3 spans 14 amino acids. CDR3 nucleotide sequence: TGTGCCAGCAGTCGACAGGGTACTAATGAAAAACTGTTTTTT. It is translated as CASSRQGTNEKLFF.

The CDR3: CASSPTSGGAGELFF. In nucleotides, the CDR3 is TGTGCCAGCAGTCCCACTAGCGGGGGGGCCGGGGAGCTGTTTTTT. The chain employs TRBV6-5 and TRBJ2-2; TRBD2 matches at 13 bases. V lost 5 bases, J lost 6 bases, and 3 bases stayed unmatched. The germline CDR1 and CDR2 sequences are MNHEY and SVGAGI. CDR3 length equals 15 residues.

The genes are TRBV6-1 and TRBJ1-2, with D unclear. This CDR3 is 13 amino acids long. Germline CDR1 MNHNS, CDR2 SASEGT. V gave up 3 bases and J gave up 6 bases, with 11 bases separating them. In DNA, the CDR3 is TGTGCCAGCAGTGAGTCGTTGGGTGATGGCTACACCTTC. Residues: CASSESLGDGYTF.

The V gene is TRBV6-1, the J gene TRBJ1-5; no clear D gene. The CDR3 runs to 13 residues. Between the trimmed V and J ends, which lost 3 bases and 4 bases, there was a span of 7 bases. Per germline, CDR1 MNHNS and CDR2 SASEGT. This chain's CDR3 is CASSDLGNQPQHF. The DNA for the CDR3 is TGTGCCAGCAGTGATCTGGGGAATCAGCCCCAGCATTTT.

This sequence joins TRBV5-1 and TRBJ1-3; D is ambiguous. The CDR3 has 16 amino acids. Trimming shortened V by 1 base and J by 0 bases, and 11 bases separated the two germline ends. Germline CDR1 SGHRS, CDR2 YFSETQ. CDR3 residues: CASSLSFQNSGNTIYF. Here the CDR3 DNA reads TGCGCCAGCAGCTTGAGTTTCCAGAACTCTGGAAACACCATATATTTT.